This T cell receptor beta chain was identified during a study of human T cells and chemical hapten exposure. Individual cDNA molecules (in the library) carried attached unique molecular identifiers. TCRdb recomputed calls from the RACE reads with MiXCR, one row per CDR3 protein. Of about 100,000 distinct CDR3 sequences in the sample, about 11% were seen once. Time point reported: patch test 1, 2 weeks after DPC sensitization. Described treatment: therapeutic diphenylcyclopropenone sensitization with weekly scalp DPC. The template was total RNA from unfractionated whole blood. The germline V gene encodes CDR1 SGHRS and CDR2 YFSETQ. Trimming shortened V by 4 bases and J by 5 bases, and 9 bases separated the two germline ends. This CDR3 region has 12 residues.

The receptor comes from a man between 40 and 49 years old with alopecia areata. Some clones in this sample may be carry-over from other donors' samples. The specimen was whole blood, collected in connection with sensitization to the hapten diphenylcyclopropenone (DPC). V and J are TRBV5-1 and TRBJ1-1; no firm D call. CDR3 amino acids: CASSIGRTEAFF. The CDR3 DNA is TGCGCCAGCAGCATAGGACGGACTGAAGCTTTCTTT.